This record covers a single TCR beta chain. As yet, its antigen is unknown. The germline V gene encodes CDR1 SGHTA and CDR2 FQGNSA. This CDR3 is built from 14 residues. V was clipped by 2 bases and J by 4 bases, with 11 bases between them. Carrying unique molecular identifiers, the cDNA also gained a universal primer site through template switching. From the 5' RACE reads, TCRdb called clonotypes with MiXCR, one entry per CDR3 protein. This sample has 1.5 million or so distinct CDR3 sequences, with less than 40% found just once. This sample was included in a study of identical twins. General study points: Fewer insertions marked abundant cord blood beta clonotypes; young adult naive trended weakly, memory not at all.

Sequenced sample: cord blood. This chain uses TRBV7-2 with TRBJ1-2, with D possibly TRBD1 on 6 matching bases. The sequence was obtained from a newborn girl in good health. Here the CDR3 reads CASSLQGLSYGYTF. The CDR3 region has the DNA TGTGCCAGCAGCTTACAGGGGCTTTCCTATGGCTACACCTTC.